These T cell receptor beta chains were read from a single sample in a study of neurological immune-mediated disorders. TCRdb reanalysed the 5' RACE reads using MiXCR and keeps one entry per CDR3 protein. Among tens of thousands of distinct CDR3 sequences listed, 13% to 15% were seen once. What was sequenced was PBMCs. These receptors all stem from a woman in her forties or fifties with HTLV-1-associated myelopathy (HAM/TSP). Each CDR3 is given with its conserved first and last residue. The D gene is left open where the match is weak. The size of a clone is reported for some rows only, either as once, few or many, or as a class for expanded clones.

>NA|13|TRBJ1-5|TRBV28|many
CASIMAANQPQHF
TGTGCCAGCATAATGGCAGCGAATCAGCCCCAGCATTTT
>NA|17|TRBJ2-1|TRBV4-3|many
CASSQDVRGPTYNEQFF
TGCGCCAGCAGCCAAGATGTCCGGGGGCCTACCTACAATGAGCAGTTCTTC
>NA|13|TRBJ1-1|TRBV7-9|many
CASSSGSNTEAFF
TGTGCCAGCAGCTCCGGATCTAACACTGAAGCTTTCTTT
>TRBD2|13|TRBJ2-1|TRBV5-1|few
CASSRGGGNEQFF
TGCGCCAGCAGCCGGGGGGGAGGGAATGAGCAGTTCTTC
>NA|14|TRBJ2-5|TRBV5-1|many
CASSLTVTQETQYF
TGCGCCAGCAGCTTGACAGTGACCCAGGAGACCCAGTACTTC
>TRBD1|15|TRBJ1-6|TRBV5-1|many
CASSLKGQGGSPLHF
TGCGCCAGCAGCTTGAAGGGACAGGGCGGTTCACCCCTCCACTTT
>TRBD1|13|TRBJ2-3|TRBV20-1|many
CSGRGQGRDTQYF
TGCAGTGGTAGGGGGCAGGGAAGAGATACGCAGTATTTT
>TRBD2|16|TRBJ2-3|TRBV6-5|many
CASSYLKLAGTDTQYF
TGTGCCAGCAGTTACCTAAAACTAGCGGGCACAGATACGCAGTATTTT
>NA|15|TRBJ2-1|TRBV27|many
CASKMDVNPVGEQFF
TGTGCCAGCAAAATGGACGTTAATCCAGTGGGTGAGCAGTTCTTC
>NA|13|TRBJ2-2|TRBV20-1|many
CSAGTLVGGELFF
TGCAGTGCCGGTACCCTAGTGGGCGGGGAGCTGTTTTTT
>TRBD1|14|TRBJ1-1|TRBV20-1|medium-sized
CSARRDRKNTEAFF
TGCAGTGCTAGGCGGGACAGAAAAAACACTGAAGCTTTCTTT
>NA|16|TRBJ1-5|TRBV7-3|many
CASSSSRRRINQPQHF
TGTGCCAGCAGCTCGTCTAGAAGACGTATCAATCAGCCCCAGCATTTT
>TRBD1|19|TRBJ2-6|TRBV18|NA
CASAPRPGTGISGANVLTF
TGTGCCAGCGCACCACGTCCCGGGACAGGGATCTCTGGGGCCAACGTCCTGACTTTC
>TRBD1|16|TRBJ2-6|TRBV29-1|many
CSAGTGGSSGANVLTF
TGCAGCGCGGGGACAGGGGGTAGCTCTGGGGCCAACGTCCTGACTTTC
>NA|15|TRBJ1-2|TRBV5-1|many
CASSLDRDNLYGYTF
TGCGCCAGCAGCTTGGATCGGGACAACCTCTATGGCTACACCTTC
>NA|14|TRBJ2-5|TRBV27|few
CASSWGRVQETQYF
TGTGCCAGCAGTTGGGGAAGGGTCCAAGAGACCCAGTACTTC
>TRBD2|14|TRBJ2-3|TRBV20-1|many
CSANSGGYTDTQYF
TGCAGTGCTAATAGCGGGGGCTACACAGATACGCAGTATTTT
>NA|15|TRBJ1-1|TRBV6-1|many
CASSDSFWALISAFF
TGTGCCAGCAGTGACTCTTTCTGGGCCTTGATTTCAGCTTTCTTT
>NA|15|TRBJ1-5|TRBV10-3|many
CAISALGPSNQPQHF
TGTGCCATCAGCGCTCTCGGTCCTAGCAATCAGCCCCAGCATTTT
>NA|15|TRBJ1-1|TRBV5-5|many
CASSPQTVPNTEAFF
TGTGCCAGCAGCCCCCAGACAGTTCCGAACACTGAAGCTTTCTTT
>NA|15|TRBJ1-5|TRBV28|many
CASRAALTSNQPQHF
TGTGCCAGCAGGGCAGCTCTTACTAGCAATCAGCCCCAGCATTTT
>NA|10|TRBJ2-5|TRBV20-1|many
CSASKETQYF
TGCAGTGCTAGTAAGGAGACCCAGTACTTC